This T cell receptor beta chain was captured in a study of CXCR3-negative and CXCR3-positive naive CD8 T cells. The wider study: Collectively, the libraries yielded approximately 140 million TRB reads in total, at about 1.5 +/- 0.3 million per library. General observations from the study: CXCR3 levels fell partly with cryopreservation; most assays relied on fresh PBMCs. Relative to CXCR3-negative naive cells, CXCR3-positive naive cells had more hydrophobic TRB CDR3s.

There are 15 residues in the CDR3. The germline V gene has CDR1 SGHDN and CDR2 FVKESK. UMI-labeled 5' RACE TRB cDNA libraries were prepared from the cells. TCRdb re-called the 5' RACE reads and catalogs CDR3 proteins one per entry, DNA excluded. This specimen shows about 130,000 distinct CDR3 sequences; the ten leading clones hold about 0.44%. Investigators sorted each CD8+ T cell subset in triplicate, taking 300,000 to 350,000 cells each time. To note about this clonotype: The antigen remains undetermined.

Sequencing was done on a sample of naive CXCR3- CD8+ T cells from blood. Subset denoted: CD45RO-CCR7+CD27+CD95- naive CD8+ T cells lacking CXCR3 (TNR3-). The chain carries TRBV14 and TRBJ2-7; as DNA is missing, the TRBD2 call by TCRdb cannot be tested. This receptor was identified in a human donor in good health. Some clones in this sample may be carry-over from other donors' samples. CDR3 region: CASSQSGGSSYEQYF. Full variable domain (outside the CDR3, taken from reference TRBV14 and TRBJ2-7): EAGVTQFPSHSVIEKGQTVTLRCDPISGHDNLYWYRRVMGKEIKFLLHFVKESKQDESGMPNNRFLAERTGGTYSTLKVQPAELEDSGVYFCASSQSGGSSYEQYFGPGTRLTVT.